This TCR beta chain was sequenced for a study of blood T cell repertoires in COVID-19. For the study at large: The United States, Italy and Spain supplied acute and convalescent COVID-19 samples.

Profiling relied on immunoSEQ multiplex PCR, and the TCRdb table lists in-frame clones only, not all of them. The table records 100,000 to 150,000 clones, about 79% of them present only once. V was pared by 3 bases and J by 0 bases, with 7 bases between. This CDR3 is 14 amino acids long. Germline assignment: CDR1 SGHTA and CDR2 FQGTGA. Material for sequencing was peripheral blood. The sequence was obtained from a man aged 40-49 years with active or convalescent COVID-19. The chain recombines TRBV7-3 with TRBJ2-3, with a tentative D call TRBD1 (5 bases). The CDR3 here is CASSFQGSTDTQYF. The CDR3 DNA is TGTGCCAGCAGCTTTCAGGGAAGCACAGATACGCAGTATTTT.